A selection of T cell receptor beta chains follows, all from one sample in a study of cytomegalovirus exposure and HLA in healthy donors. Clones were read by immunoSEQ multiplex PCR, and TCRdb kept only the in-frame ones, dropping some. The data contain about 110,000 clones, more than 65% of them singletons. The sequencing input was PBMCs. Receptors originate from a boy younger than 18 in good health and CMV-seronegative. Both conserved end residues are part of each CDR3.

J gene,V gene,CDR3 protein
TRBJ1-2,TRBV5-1,CANPQGLSSYGYTF
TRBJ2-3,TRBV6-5,CASSKQGVGQYF
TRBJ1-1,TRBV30,CAWRGFQGGTEAFF
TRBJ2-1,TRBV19,CASRSRDGTSFPLPFF
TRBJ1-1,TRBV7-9,CASSLIGASVHTEAFF
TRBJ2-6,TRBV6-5,CASNDSPSGANVLTF
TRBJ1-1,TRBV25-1,CASSDREGPLNTEAFF
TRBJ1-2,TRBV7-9,CASSYTGTGANYGYTF
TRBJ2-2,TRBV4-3,CASSPTGDYTGELFF
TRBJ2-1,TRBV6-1,CASSELGEAGGPADEQFF
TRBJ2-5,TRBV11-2,CASSLDSGQETQYF
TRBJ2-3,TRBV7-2,CASSLAAGPFSLRHPTDTQYF
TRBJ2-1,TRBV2,CASSVTSGRNEQFF
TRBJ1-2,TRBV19,CASSGTGSDGYTF
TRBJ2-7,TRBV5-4,CASSFQRTGGAEQYF
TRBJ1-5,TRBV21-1,CASSLRDSISRNQPQHF
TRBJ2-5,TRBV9,CASSVNPRGETQYF
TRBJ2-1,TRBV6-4,CASRLLAAGGDNEQFF
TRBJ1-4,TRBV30,CAWSPTRTGTGEKLFF
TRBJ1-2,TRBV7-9,CASSRGNYGYTF
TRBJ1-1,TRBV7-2,CASSATGVNTEAFF
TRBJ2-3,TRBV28,CASSLSRGSESLDTQYF
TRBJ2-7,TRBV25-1,CASSLGLAGDEQYF
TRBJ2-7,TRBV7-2,CASSFGDRPYEQYF
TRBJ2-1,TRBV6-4,CASSDSGGGDYNEQFF
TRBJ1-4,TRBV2,CASSQQGVGRKLFF
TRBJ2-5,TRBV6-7,CASSVLRVEETQYF
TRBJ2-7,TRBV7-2,CASSLGGGPYEQYF
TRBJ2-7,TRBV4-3,CASSQGGGTVLYEQYF
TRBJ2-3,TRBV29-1,CSVSGGLSTDTQYF
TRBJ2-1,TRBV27,CASSPRDSVGVNEQFF
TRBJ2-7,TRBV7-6,CASSPVLAVEQYF
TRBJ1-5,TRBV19,CASSGAWGGGNQPQHF
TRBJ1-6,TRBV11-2,CASSPSSYNSPLHF
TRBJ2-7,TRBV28,CASKTLGEYSYEQYF
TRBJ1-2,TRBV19,CASTSTTGVYGYTF
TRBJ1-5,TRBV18,CASSPRDRVNQPQHF
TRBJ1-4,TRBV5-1,CASSPTASNEKLFF
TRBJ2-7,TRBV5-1,CASTPSAGTYEQYF
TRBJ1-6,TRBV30,CAWTPWGRVASPLHF
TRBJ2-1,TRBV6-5,CASSQYNEQFF
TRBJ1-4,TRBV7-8,CASSRGTGLNEKLFF